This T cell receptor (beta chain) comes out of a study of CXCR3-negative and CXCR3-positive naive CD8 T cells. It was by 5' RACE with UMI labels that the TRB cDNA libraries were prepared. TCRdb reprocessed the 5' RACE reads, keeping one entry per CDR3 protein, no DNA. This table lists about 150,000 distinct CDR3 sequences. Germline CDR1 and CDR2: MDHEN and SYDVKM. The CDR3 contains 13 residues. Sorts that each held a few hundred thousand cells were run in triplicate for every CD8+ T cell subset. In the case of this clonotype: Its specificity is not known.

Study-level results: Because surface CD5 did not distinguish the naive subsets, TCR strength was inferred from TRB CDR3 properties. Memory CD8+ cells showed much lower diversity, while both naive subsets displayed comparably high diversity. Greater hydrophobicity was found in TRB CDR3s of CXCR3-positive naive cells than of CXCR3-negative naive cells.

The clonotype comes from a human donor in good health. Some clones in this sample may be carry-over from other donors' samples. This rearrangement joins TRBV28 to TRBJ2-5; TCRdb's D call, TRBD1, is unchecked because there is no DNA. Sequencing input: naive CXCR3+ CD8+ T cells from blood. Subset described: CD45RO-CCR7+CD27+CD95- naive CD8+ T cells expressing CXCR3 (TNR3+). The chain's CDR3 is CASSPRTEETQYF.